A selection of T cell receptor beta chains follows, all from one sample in a study of shared clonotypes between healthy human individuals. TCRdb keeps only in-frame clones here, not all; method: immunoSEQ multiplex PCR. The table has roughly 2.2 million clones, under 95% seen once; the top ten hold approximately 0.39%. Material: naive CD4+ T cells from PBMCs. Receptors were obtained from a man younger than 35 in good health. Some clones in this sample may be carry-over from other donors' samples. Each CDR3 is given with its conserved first and last residue. D genes are given only for firm matches. Clone sizes are given selectively: once, few, many, or a class where the clone is expanded.

j_gene: TRBJ1-2; d_gene: -; abundance: -; v_gene: TRBV27; CDR3aa: CASSSYGTYGYTF; CDR3nt: TGTGCCAGCAGTTCCTACGGGACCTATGGCTACACCTTC
j_gene: TRBJ1-6; d_gene: -; abundance: -; v_gene: TRBV27; CDR3aa: CASRLKTAGRNSPLHF; CDR3nt: TGTGCCAGCAGACTAAAAACGGCAGGGAGGAATTCACCCCTCCACTTT
j_gene: TRBJ2-7; d_gene: TRBD2; abundance: -; v_gene: TRBV7-2; CDR3aa: CASSFLAGAPGEQYF; CDR3nt: TGTGCCAGCAGCTTCCTAGCGGGAGCCCCGGGCGAGCAGTACTTC
j_gene: TRBJ2-7; d_gene: TRBD1; abundance: -; v_gene: TRBV28; CDR3aa: CASSLRQGYYEQYF; CDR3nt: TGTGCCAGCAGTTTACGACAGGGATACTACGAGCAGTACTTC
j_gene: TRBJ1-1; d_gene: -; abundance: once; v_gene: TRBV4-1; CDR3aa: CASRQGPGRGVRLAEAFF; CDR3nt: TGCGCCAGCAGGCAAGGGCCGGGACGAGGAGTGAGGTTGGCTGAAGCTTTCTTT
j_gene: TRBJ1-5; d_gene: -; abundance: once; v_gene: TRBV18; CDR3aa: CASSPPGTLNQPQHF; CDR3nt: TGTGCCAGCTCACCACCCGGGACACTCAATCAGCCCCAGCATTTT
j_gene: TRBJ1-2; d_gene: -; abundance: -; v_gene: TRBV5-6; CDR3aa: CASSSGGPLGYTF; CDR3nt: TGTGCCAGCAGCTCGGGAGGGCCCCTTGGCTACACCTTC
j_gene: TRBJ2-7; d_gene: TRBD2; abundance: -; v_gene: TRBV5-6; CDR3aa: CASSSGSGRALREQYF; CDR3nt: TGTGCCAGCAGCTCTGGTAGTGGGAGGGCCCTCAGGGAGCAGTACTTC
j_gene: TRBJ1-2; d_gene: -; abundance: -; v_gene: TRBV28; CDR3aa: CASRLQNSIYGYTF; CDR3nt: TGTGCCAGCAGATTACAGAACTCGATCTATGGCTACACCTTC
j_gene: TRBJ2-7; d_gene: TRBD1; abundance: -; v_gene: TRBV5-5; CDR3aa: CASSLLGQEFYEQYF; CDR3nt: TGTGCCAGCAGCTTGTTGGGACAGGAGTTCTACGAGCAGTACTTC
j_gene: TRBJ1-2; d_gene: TRBD1; abundance: -; v_gene: TRBV5-6; CDR3aa: CASSPDRVYGYTF; CDR3nt: TGTGCCAGCAGCCCCGACAGGGTCTATGGCTACACCTTC
j_gene: TRBJ2-7; d_gene: -; abundance: -; v_gene: TRBV6-1; CDR3aa: CASRLGGTYEQYF; CDR3nt: TGTGCCAGCAGACTTGGGGGGACCTACGAGCAGTACTTC
j_gene: TRBJ1-5; d_gene: -; abundance: -; v_gene: TRBV28; CDR3aa: CASRVWVQPQHF; CDR3nt: TGTGCCAGCAGAGTGTGGGTCCAGCCCCAGCATTTT
j_gene: TRBJ2-7; d_gene: TRBD2; abundance: once; v_gene: TRBV10-3; CDR3aa: CAISEDGLAGDEQYF; CDR3nt: TGTGCCATCAGTGAGGATGGGCTAGCGGGAGACGAGCAGTACTTC
j_gene: TRBJ2-7; d_gene: TRBD1; abundance: -; v_gene: TRBV5-1; CDR3aa: CASSFLRTGGDEQYF; CDR3nt: TGCGCCAGCAGCTTTCTTAGGACAGGGGGCGACGAGCAGTACTTC
j_gene: TRBJ1-4; d_gene: -; abundance: -; v_gene: TRBV6-1; CDR3aa: CASNAMGGTNEKLFF; CDR3nt: TGTGCCAGCAACGCAATGGGTGGAACTAATGAAAAACTGTTTTTT
j_gene: TRBJ1-1; d_gene: -; abundance: few; v_gene: TRBV20-1; CDR3aa: CSAPERIEAFF; CDR3nt: TGCAGTGCCCCGGAAAGAATTGAAGCTTTCTTT
j_gene: TRBJ2-7; d_gene: TRBD1; abundance: -; v_gene: TRBV7-3; CDR3aa: CASSRERGLAYEQYF; CDR3nt: TGTGCCAGCAGCAGAGAAAGGGGGCTCGCCTACGAGCAGTACTTC
j_gene: TRBJ1-2; d_gene: -; abundance: -; v_gene: TRBV19; CDR3aa: CASSMSPGTTTYGYTF; CDR3nt: TGTGCCAGTAGTATGAGTCCCGGGACAACTACCTATGGCTACACCTTC
j_gene: TRBJ2-1; d_gene: TRBD1; abundance: -; v_gene: TRBV7-3; CDR3aa: CASSLDRVRPGRAGEQFF; CDR3nt: TGTGCCAGCAGCTTGGACAGGGTACGGCCGGGCCGAGCTGGTGAGCAGTTCTTC
j_gene: TRBJ1-2; d_gene: -; abundance: once; v_gene: TRBV7-2; CDR3aa: CASSLTGSGSNYGYTF; CDR3nt: TGTGCCAGCAGCTTAACGGGCTCTGGTTCTAACTATGGCTACACCTTC
j_gene: TRBJ1-4; d_gene: TRBD1; abundance: -; v_gene: TRBV5-1; CDR3aa: CASSGRGTNEKLFF; CDR3nt: TGCGCCAGCAGCGGCAGGGGGACTAATGAAAAACTGTTTTTT
j_gene: TRBJ1-2; d_gene: TRBD1; abundance: few; v_gene: TRBV7-3; CDR3aa: CASSAAGTGASGGTF; CDR3nt: TGTGCCAGCAGCGCCGCCGGGACAGGTGCCTCAGGGGGCACCTTC
j_gene: TRBJ1-2; d_gene: -; abundance: -; v_gene: TRBV2; CDR3aa: CASSDGGSYYGYTF; CDR3nt: TGTGCCAGCAGTGATGGGGGGTCGTATTATGGCTACACCTTC
j_gene: TRBJ1-5; d_gene: -; abundance: -; v_gene: TRBV6-4; CDR3aa: CASSDSRAIKFQPQHF; CDR3nt: TGTGCCAGCAGTGACTCACGGGCCATAAAATTCCAGCCCCAGCATTTT
j_gene: TRBJ1-1; d_gene: -; abundance: -; v_gene: TRBV28; CDR3aa: CASSWGGTNTEAFF; CDR3nt: TGTGCCAGCAGTTGGGGGGGGACGAACACTGAAGCTTTCTTT
j_gene: TRBJ2-3; d_gene: -; abundance: -; v_gene: TRBV7-3; CDR3aa: CASSLSGRAADPLYF; CDR3nt: TGTGCCAGCAGCTTATCCGGCAGGGCAGCAGACCCGTTGTATTTT
j_gene: TRBJ2-5; d_gene: TRBD1; abundance: -; v_gene: TRBV19; CDR3aa: CASSGRGQLFQETQYF; CDR3nt: TGTGCCAGTAGTGGACGGGGACAGCTCTTCCAAGAGACCCAGTACTTC
j_gene: TRBJ2-5; d_gene: TRBD2; abundance: -; v_gene: TRBV19; CDR3aa: CASKGKAGVSPEETQYF; CDR3nt: TGTGCCAGTAAAGGCAAAGCGGGGGTTAGTCCAGAGGAGACCCAGTACTTC
j_gene: TRBJ2-7; d_gene: -; abundance: -; v_gene: TRBV28; CDR3aa: CASTVQGYEQYF; CDR3nt: TGTGCCAGCACCGTACAGGGCTACGAGCAGTACTTC
j_gene: TRBJ2-1; d_gene: TRBD2; abundance: -; v_gene: TRBV6-1; CDR3aa: CASSERLAGHEQFF; CDR3nt: TGTGCCAGCAGTGAACGACTAGCGGGTCATGAGCAGTTCTTC
j_gene: TRBJ2-5; d_gene: TRBD1; abundance: -; v_gene: TRBV7-2; CDR3aa: CASSAQRGLETQYF; CDR3nt: TGTGCCAGCAGCGCCCAGAGGGGGCTAGAGACCCAGTACTTC
j_gene: TRBJ1-2; d_gene: -; abundance: -; v_gene: TRBV5-1; CDR3aa: CASRLTVIVAYGYTF; CDR3nt: TGCGCCAGCAGACTGACAGTGATTGTGGCCTATGGCTACACCTTC
j_gene: TRBJ2-7; d_gene: -; abundance: -; v_gene: TRBV27; CDR3aa: CASSFYRRAEIYEQYF; CDR3nt: TGTGCCAGCAGTTTTTACCGACGGGCCGAAATTTACGAGCAGTACTTC
j_gene: TRBJ2-3; d_gene: -; abundance: few; v_gene: TRBV10-1; CDR3aa: CASSPISTDTQYF; CDR3nt: TGCGCCAGCAGCCCGATTAGCACAGATACGCAGTATTTT
j_gene: TRBJ2-1; d_gene: -; abundance: -; v_gene: TRBV5-6; CDR3aa: CASSSNPRGSGFYNEQFF; CDR3nt: TGTGCCAGCAGCTCCAATCCGAGGGGGAGCGGGTTCTACAATGAGCAGTTCTTC
j_gene: TRBJ2-3; d_gene: -; abundance: -; v_gene: TRBV7-6; CDR3aa: CASSRIRTDTQYF; CDR3nt: TGTGCCAGCAGCAGGATCCGAACAGATACGCAGTATTTT
j_gene: TRBJ2-1; d_gene: -; abundance: -; v_gene: TRBV2; CDR3aa: CASSAMGSSYNEQFF; CDR3nt: TGTGCCAGCAGTGCCATGGGGAGCTCCTACAATGAGCAGTTCTTC
j_gene: TRBJ1-5; d_gene: -; abundance: -; v_gene: TRBV7-2; CDR3aa: CASSPQRGGNQPQHF; CDR3nt: TGTGCCAGCAGCCCCCAGCGGGGGGGCAATCAGCCCCAGCATTTT
j_gene: TRBJ2-7; d_gene: -; abundance: -; v_gene: TRBV5-8; CDR3aa: CASSNPGLRNEQYF; CDR3nt: TGTGCCAGCAGCAACCCGGGGCTGCGCAACGAGCAGTACTTC
j_gene: TRBJ2-6; d_gene: -; abundance: -; v_gene: TRBV29-1; CDR3aa: CSAHISDIRSLPSGANVLTF; CDR3nt: TGCAGCGCCCACATTTCCGATATAAGATCGTTACCCTCTGGGGCCAACGTCCTGACTTTC
j_gene: TRBJ2-3; d_gene: -; abundance: -; v_gene: TRBV6-5; CDR3aa: CASSPEGDTQYF; CDR3nt: TGTGCCAGCAGCCCCGAGGGAGATACGCAGTATTTT
j_gene: TRBJ2-4; d_gene: TRBD2; abundance: -; v_gene: TRBV2; CDR3aa: CASSEAILAGASENIQYF; CDR3nt: TGTGCCAGCAGTGAAGCGATCCTAGCGGGAGCTTCGGAAAACATTCAGTACTTC
j_gene: TRBJ2-5; d_gene: -; abundance: -; v_gene: TRBV11-2; CDR3aa: CASSPIGLGETQYF; CDR3nt: TGTGCCAGCAGCCCTATCGGGCTGGGAGAGACCCAGTACTTC
j_gene: TRBJ1-4; d_gene: -; abundance: -; v_gene: TRBV15; CDR3aa: CATSRAQGRKLFF; CDR3nt: TGTGCCACCAGCAGAGCCCAGGGGCGAAAACTGTTTTTT
j_gene: TRBJ2-7; d_gene: -; abundance: -; v_gene: TRBV7-9; CDR3aa: CASSPPEPPQQYF; CDR3nt: TGTGCCAGCAGTCCCCCAGAACCACCCCAGCAGTACTTC
j_gene: TRBJ2-7; d_gene: -; abundance: -; v_gene: TRBV5-6; CDR3aa: CASSLAPAGSYEQYF; CDR3nt: TGTGCCAGCAGCTTGGCACCGGCGGGGTCCTACGAGCAGTACTTC
j_gene: TRBJ1-1; d_gene: -; abundance: few; v_gene: TRBV5-6; CDR3aa: CASSSDSEAFF; CDR3nt: TGTGCCAGCAGTTCGGACAGTGAAGCTTTCTTT
j_gene: TRBJ2-7; d_gene: TRBD1; abundance: -; v_gene: TRBV27; CDR3aa: CASSIGQGLSYEQYF; CDR3nt: TGTGCCAGCAGTATTGGACAGGGGCTATCCTACGAGCAGTACTTC
j_gene: TRBJ2-5; d_gene: TRBD2; abundance: -; v_gene: TRBV28; CDR3aa: CASSQWTRQETQYF; CDR3nt: TGTGCCAGCAGCCAATGGACTAGGCAAGAGACCCAGTACTTC
j_gene: TRBJ2-1; d_gene: -; abundance: -; v_gene: TRBV11-2; CDR3aa: CASSLEDSSYNEQFF; CDR3nt: TGTGCCAGCAGCTTAGAGGATAGCTCCTACAATGAGCAGTTCTTC
j_gene: TRBJ2-1; d_gene: -; abundance: -; v_gene: TRBV11-3; CDR3aa: CASSFVTLQEQFF; CDR3nt: TGTGCCAGCAGCTTCGTGACCCTCCAGGAGCAGTTCTTC
j_gene: TRBJ1-1; d_gene: -; abundance: -; v_gene: TRBV5-1; CDR3aa: CASSLTSRENTEAFF; CDR3nt: TGCGCCAGCAGCCTCACATCCAGGGAGAACACTGAAGCTTTCTTT
j_gene: TRBJ2-7; d_gene: TRBD1; abundance: -; v_gene: TRBV19; CDR3aa: CASRGQGALSEQYF; CDR3nt: TGTGCCAGTAGGGGACAGGGGGCGTTGAGCGAGCAGTACTTC
j_gene: TRBJ1-1; d_gene: -; abundance: -; v_gene: TRBV5-5; CDR3aa: CASSQRVRNVNTEAFF; CDR3nt: TGTGCCAGCAGCCAAAGAGTCAGGAATGTGAACACTGAAGCTTTCTTT
j_gene: TRBJ2-2; d_gene: -; abundance: -; v_gene: TRBV5-6; CDR3aa: CASSPLRGNTGELFF; CDR3nt: TGTGCCAGCAGCCCCCTGCGCGGGAACACCGGGGAGCTGTTTTTT
j_gene: TRBJ2-1; d_gene: -; abundance: -; v_gene: TRBV18; CDR3aa: CASCREPSYNEQFF; CDR3nt: TGTGCCAGCTGCCGGGAGCCCTCCTACAATGAGCAGTTCTTC
j_gene: TRBJ1-1; d_gene: TRBD1; abundance: -; v_gene: TRBV5-1; CDR3aa: CASSLALTGSLTEAFF; CDR3nt: TGCGCCAGCAGCTTGGCACTGACAGGGTCCCTCACTGAAGCTTTCTTT
j_gene: TRBJ1-1; d_gene: -; abundance: -; v_gene: TRBV7-9; CDR3aa: CASSSGPGKSTEAFF; CDR3nt: TGTGCCAGCAGCTCCGGACCTGGTAAAAGCACTGAAGCTTTCTTT